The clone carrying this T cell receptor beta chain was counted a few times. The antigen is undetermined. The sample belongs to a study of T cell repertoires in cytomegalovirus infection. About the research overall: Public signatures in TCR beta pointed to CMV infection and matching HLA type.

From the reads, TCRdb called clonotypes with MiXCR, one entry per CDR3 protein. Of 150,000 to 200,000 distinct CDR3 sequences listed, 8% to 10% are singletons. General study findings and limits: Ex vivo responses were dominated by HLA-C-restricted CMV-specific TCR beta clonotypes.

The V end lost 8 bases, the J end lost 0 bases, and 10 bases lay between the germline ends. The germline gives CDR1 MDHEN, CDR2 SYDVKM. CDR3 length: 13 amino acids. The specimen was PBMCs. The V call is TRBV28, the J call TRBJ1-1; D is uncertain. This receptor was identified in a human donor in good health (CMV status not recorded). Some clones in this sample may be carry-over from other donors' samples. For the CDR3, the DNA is TGTGCCAGCGCGGACGGCCTGAACACTGAAGCTTTCTTT. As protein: CASADGLNTEAFF.